Below are 7 T cell receptor beta chains sequenced from a single sample in a study of CD8+ T cells in alopecia areata. In each case, RNA was isolated and then reverse transcribed into cDNA as the sequencing template. This table comes from immunoSEQ multiplex PCR, and its TCRdb copy is limited to in-frame clones, with some not included. The sample consists of roughly 100,000 clones, roughly half of them appearing once. The specimen sequenced was CD4+ T cells sorted from blood. Every receptor here comes from a human donor in good health.

The chain links TRBV10-3 to TRBJ2-3; D uncertain. The CDR3 totals 14 residues. V shed 2 bases and J shed 3 bases, with 9 bases lying between them. Germline values: CDR1 ENHRY, CDR2 SYGVKD. The CDR3 loop is CAISENGDTDTQYF. In DNA, the CDR3 is TGTGCCATCAGTGAGAATGGAGATACAGATACGCAGTATTTT.

The V call is TRBV4-2, the J call TRBJ2-6, with D hard to call. This CDR3 is built from 15 residues. Trimming left V 2 bases short and J 2 bases short, with 7 bases between. CDR1 and CDR2 (germline): LGHNA, YNFKEQ. The CDR3 loop reads CASSQLRPGANVLTF. For the CDR3, the DNA is TGTGCCAGCAGCCAACTCCGACCTGGGGCCAACGTCCTGACTTTC.

The table lists this clone with a few counts. The V gene is TRBV30, the J gene TRBJ2-5; D unclear. Germline values: CDR1 GTSNPN, CDR2 SVGIG (reference sequence). V lost 2 bases, J lost 2 bases, and 6 bases lay in between. This CDR3 contains 12 residues. Here the CDR3 reads CAWSMGQETQYF. CDR3 nucleotide sequence: TGTGCCTGGAGTATGGGGCAAGAGACCCAGTACTTC.

In this sample, this clone turned up a few times. The rearrangement links TRBV29-1 to TRBJ2-7, with 10 bases fitting TRBD1. This CDR3 contains 14 residues. The germline gives CDR1 SQVTM, CDR2 ANQGSEA. J was trimmed by 0 bases and V by 4 bases; bases with no gene match: 3. The CDR3 DNA reads TGCAGCGTTGCCGGGACAGGGGACTCCTACGAGCAGTACTTC. Its translation is CSVAGTGDSYEQYF.

V gene TRBV28 combines with J gene TRBJ2-4; 7 positions agree with TRBD1. The germline CDR1 and CDR2 sequences are MDHEN and SYDVKM. This CDR3 spans 14 amino acids. The trim removed 7 bases at V and 6 bases at J, leaving 9 bases unmatched. The CDR3 DNA is TGTGCCAGCACCCCAGACAGGGCGGCAAACATTCAGTACTTC. It codes for CASTPDRAANIQYF.

This clone was seen only a few times. The V and J genes are TRBV6-5 and TRBJ2-2; 8 bases are shared with TRBD1. V lost 5 bases and J lost 0; bases outside the gene matches: 2. The CDR3 has 15 residues. CDR1 is MNHEY, CDR2 SVGAGI, per germline. For the CDR3, the DNA is TGTGCCAGCAGTGCACAGGGGGCGAACACCGGGGAGCTGTTTTTT. Amino acid sequence: CASSAQGANTGELFF.

The chain joins TRBV5-4 to TRBJ1-2; weak D call: TRBD1 (5 bases). Deletions cut 0 bases from V and 4 bases from J, with 7 bases between. This CDR3 is 13 amino acids long. Germline CDR1 reads SGHNT; CDR2 reads YYREEE (reference sequence). The CDR3 loop is CASSLGGTYGYTF. CDR3 DNA: TGTGCCAGCAGCTTGGGGGGCACCTATGGCTACACCTTC.